These 19 T cell receptor beta chains originate from one sample sequenced in a study of blood T cell repertoires in COVID-19. The method was immunoSEQ multiplex PCR; TCRdb's version includes in-frame clones alone and lacks a portion of them. The top ten clones hold roughly 17% of a sample with approximately 140,000 clones, roughly 80% of them seen once. The specimen was peripheral blood. These receptors were obtained from a man in his fifties with acute or convalescent COVID-19.

This chain links TRBV27 with TRBJ1-2; 7 positions agree with TRBD1. Germline CDR1 and CDR2: MNHEY and SMNVEV (reference sequence). V gave up 4 bases and J gave up 3 bases; unmatched junction bases: 5. The CDR3 extends over 14 amino acids. The CDR3 DNA sequence: TGTGCCAGCAGTTCTGTGGGACAGTACTATGGCTACACCTTC. Translating gives CASSSVGQYYGYTF.

The gene calls are TRBV29-1 and TRBJ2-2, with TRBD2 as a possible D gene (7 bases). The germline CDR1 and CDR2 sequences are SQVTM and ANQGSEA. This CDR3 has 14 residues. V lost 3 bases and J 5 bases, leaving 13 bases between the germline ends. CDR3 DNA sequence: TGCAGCGTTGATTCGGGGGGCTGGACCGGGGAGCTGTTTTTT. Amino acids: CSVDSGGWTGELFF.

The rearrangement joins TRBV7-8 to TRBJ2-1; 9 bases agree with TRBD1. Germline CDR1 and CDR2: SGHVS and FQNEAQ. The CDR3 extends over 14 amino acids. With V trimmed by 3 bases and J by 6 bases, 3 bases remained unmatched. CDR3 protein: CASSLGQGPNEQFF. The CDR3 DNA reads TGTGCCAGCAGCTTGGGACAGGGTCCCAATGAGCAGTTCTTC.

The chain recombines TRBV5-1 with TRBJ1-1; 10 bases line up with TRBD1. The V gene end was trimmed by 2 bases and the J gene end by 11 bases; junction bases not matched to a gene: 6. Germline CDR1 reads SGHRS; CDR2 reads YFSETQ. This CDR3 contains 13 residues. CDR3 sequence (DNA): TGCGCCAGCAGCTTAGGGACAGGGGCTGGGGCTTTCTTT. This gives the protein CASSLGTGAGAFF.

The genes are TRBV7-9 and TRBJ1-1; weak D call: TRBD1 (6 bases). V lost 0 bases and J 1 base, leaving 9 bases between the germline ends. In germline, CDR1 is SEHNR, CDR2 FQNEAQ (reference sequence). This CDR3 comprises 15 residues. This CDR3 is CASSLADRGNTEAFF. CDR3 nucleotides: TGTGCCAGCAGCTTAGCGGACAGAGGGAACACTGAAGCTTTCTTT.

The CDR3 loop reads CASSGAPGGSDRDGYTF. CDR3 DNA sequence: TGTGCCAGCAGTGGGGCCCCCGGGGGTAGTGATCGGGATGGCTACACCTTC. This chain connects TRBV6-1 to TRBJ1-2, with D maybe TRBD1 (5 bases). This CDR3 has 17 residues. The ends were cut back, 4 bases at V and 6 bases at J, with 24 bases in the middle. Germline V gene sequence: CDR1 MNHNS, CDR2 SASEGT.

This chain uses TRBV27 with TRBJ1-1; maybe TRBD1 (5 bases). Looked up from germline, CDR1 is MNHEY and CDR2 is SMNVEV (reference sequence). Trimming left V 2 bases short and J 3 bases short, with 7 bases between. The CDR3 loop spans 13 amino acids. The CDR3 spells CASSLNRHTEAFF. The CDR3 DNA reads TGTGCCAGCAGTTTAAACAGGCACACTGAAGCTTTCTTT.

The chain joins TRBV5-1 to TRBJ2-3; TRBD1 aligns across 9 bases. The germline V gene has CDR1 SGHRS and CDR2 YFSETQ. V was pared by 0 bases and J by 5 bases, with 10 bases of the junction left unmatched. This CDR3 has 17 amino acids. The CDR3 sequence: CASSLVTPGQGVDTQYF. The CDR3, as DNA: TGCGCCAGCAGCTTGGTTACTCCGGGACAGGGTGTAGATACGCAGTATTTT.

This chain links TRBV11-2 with TRBJ2-1; the D gene is possibly TRBD1 (5 bases). The CDR3 extends over 14 amino acids. Germline loops: CDR1 SGHAT, CDR2 FQNNGV. V lost 0 bases and J 6 bases, leaving 9 bases between the germline ends. The CDR3: CASSLDRASNEQFF. CDR3 bases: TGTGCCAGCAGCTTAGACAGGGCGAGCAATGAGCAGTTCTTC.

V gene TRBV7-8 combines with J gene TRBJ1-1; D perhaps matches TRBD1 (5 bases). Germline assignment: CDR1 SGHVS and CDR2 FQNEAQ. This CDR3 spans 14 amino acids. V was cut by 1 base and J by 4 bases, with 10 bases left in between. The DNA of the CDR3 is TGTGCCAGCAGCTTAGTTCCGGGGGGCACTGAAGCTTTCTTT. Amino acids: CASSLVPGGTEAFF.

This clone was found a few times. The gene calls are TRBV15 and TRBJ2-3, with 10 bases matching TRBD2. The CDR3 totals 15 residues. Germline CDR1 is LNHNV and CDR2 is YYDKDF (reference sequence). The ends lost 3 bases at V and 12 bases at J; junction bases unmatched: 12. The CDR3 region has the DNA TGTGCCACCAGCAGGGAAACTAGCGGGAACGATAACCAGTATTTT. Its translation: CATSRETSGNDNQYF.

This chain links TRBV5-1 with TRBJ2-7; perhaps TRBD2 as D (6 bases). Trimming shortened V by 5 bases and J by 4 bases, and 19 bases separated the two germline ends. The CDR3 is made up of 15 amino acids. Germline values: CDR1 SGHRS, CDR2 YFSETQ. This CDR3 reads CASRWKEGSFYEQYF. The CDR3 nucleotides are TGCGCCAGCAGGTGGAAGGAGGGGTCCTTTTACGAGCAGTACTTC.

This chain connects TRBV15 to TRBJ1-5; the match to TRBD1 covers 9 bases. Germline CDR1 is LNHNV and CDR2 is YYDKDF (reference sequence). Unmatched junction bases numbered 4, after V lost 0 bases and J lost 7 bases. The CDR3 runs to 15 residues. CDR3 loop: CATSRDGDREQPQHF. CDR3 coding DNA: TGTGCCACCAGCAGAGATGGGGACAGGGAGCAGCCCCAGCATTTT.

This clone has just a few counts. The J gene is TRBJ2-5, the V gene TRBV14; 8 nucleotides match TRBD2. The ends lost 4 bases at V and 5 bases at J; junction bases unmatched: 9. The CDR3 loop spans 15 amino acids. CDR1 is SGHDN and CDR2 is FVKESK in the germline V gene. DNA of the CDR3: TGTGCCAGCAGCCTGCGGCGGGGGGCCATTGAGACCCAGTACTTC. It encodes CASSLRRGAIETQYF.

This sequence joins TRBV13 and TRBJ2-4, with D possibly matching TRBD1 (6 bases). The CDR3 totals 13 residues. Germline-derived CDR1 and CDR2 are PRHDT and FYEKMQ (reference sequence). Trimming took 8 bases from V and 1 from J, leaving 9 bases between them. This CDR3 reads CASSDRAKNIQYF. The DNA for the CDR3 is TGTGCCAGCTCCGACAGGGCCAAAAACATTCAGTACTTC.

This clone occurred once. The chain couples TRBV2 to TRBJ2-5, with TRBD2 matching 9 bases. CDR1 and CDR2 from the germline V gene are SNHLY and FYNNEI. The CDR3 loop spans 15 amino acids. The V and J ends lost 8 bases and 7 bases, in that order; junction bases with no gene match: 14. The CDR3 nucleotides are TGTGCCAGCCTCCGGGGTAGCGGGGGCCAGGGGACCCAGTACTTC. This translates into CASLRGSGGQGTQYF.

This clone is a singleton in its sample. The chain recombines TRBV30 with TRBJ1-5; weak D call: TRBD1 (5 bases). CDR3 length equals 13 residues. Trimming cost V 3 bases and J 5 bases, with 11 bases left between them. Germline loops: CDR1 GTSNPN, CDR2 SVGIG (reference sequence). CDR3 in DNA: TGTGCCTGGAGCCCCGACAGCTATCAGCCCCAGCATTTT. It is translated as CAWSPDSYQPQHF. The complete variable domain, with remaining parts taken from reference TRBV30 and TRBJ1-5, reads SQTIHQWPATLVQPVGSPLSLECTVEGTSNPNLYWYRQAAGRGLQLLFYSVGIGQISSEVPQNLSASRPQDRQFILSSKKLLLSDSGFYLCAWSPDSYQPQHFGDGTRLSIL.

The CDR3 region is CASTHTRGGADEAFF. The CDR3 DNA follows: TGTGCCAGCACCCATACCCGGGGAGGGGCAGACGAAGCTTTCTTT. This sequence joins TRBV25-1 and TRBJ1-1; the D gene is possibly TRBD1 (5 bases). This CDR3 is built from 15 residues. Germline CDR1 and CDR2: MGHDK and SYGVNS. Trimming took 7 bases from V and 8 from J, leaving 23 bases between them.

This sequence joins TRBV29-1 and TRBJ1-6; D gene ambiguous. V lost 8 bases, J lost 7 bases, and 15 bases lay in between. In germline, CDR1 is SQVTM, CDR2 ANQGSEA. The CDR3 covers 13 residues. Here the CDR3 DNA reads TGCAGCCCGTGGCGCGGAAACAATTCACCCCTCCACTTT. This encodes CSPWRGNNSPLHF.